The rows below give T cell receptor beta chains drawn from one sample of a study of T cell responses to AZD1222 COVID-19 vaccine. Only in-frame clones appear in the TCRdb table, and some are missing; sequencing was by immunoSEQ multiplex PCR. The sample carries roughly 110,000 clones, roughly 87% recorded once. The sequencing used peripheral blood, collected on day 0 of AZD1222 vaccination. These TCRs come from an adult in good health. Each CDR3 is given with its conserved first and last residue. The D gene is left open where the match is weak. Expanded clones get a size class; other rows say once, few or many, or leave the size out.

len	d_gene	v_gene	abundance	j_gene	CDR3aa	CDR3nt
15	-	TRBV4-3	few	TRBJ1-2	CASSQDTRWGVGYTF	TGCGCCAGCAGCCAAGATACCCGATGGGGGGTTGGCTACACCTTC
17	TRBD2	TRBV5-4	-	TRBJ2-1	CASSLSLWREKGNEQFF	TGTGCCAGCAGCTTGAGTCTATGGCGGGAGAAGGGCAATGAGCAGTTCTTC
14	TRBD1	TRBV19	-	TRBJ2-2	CASRRQGDTGELFF	TGTGCCAGTAGACGACAGGGGGACACCGGGGAGCTGTTTTTT
15	TRBD2	TRBV18	-	TRBJ2-3	CASSQRGGGTDTQYF	TGTGCCAGCTCACAGCGCGGGGGTGGCACAGATACGCAGTATTTT
13	-	TRBV6-5	-	TRBJ2-3	CASRQVGTDTQYF	TGTGCCAGCAGACAGGTCGGAACAGATACGCAGTATTTT
14	-	TRBV5-4	few	TRBJ1-1	CASSLPPGNTEAFF	TGTGCCAGCAGCTTGCCCCCCGGGAACACTGAAGCTTTCTTT
15	TRBD2	TRBV7-3	-	TRBJ2-1	CASSSEGLAGGEQFF	TGTGCCAGCAGCTCAGAGGGACTAGCGGGAGGCGAGCAGTTCTTC
15	TRBD1	TRBV18	-	TRBJ1-6	CASSPGTGVNSPLHF	TGTGCCAGCTCACCCGGGACAGGGGTGAATTCACCCCTCCACTTT
15	-	TRBV9	-	TRBJ1-6	CASRRSSSYNSPLHF	TGTGCCAGCAGGCGCAGCAGCTCCTATAATTCACCCCTCCACTTT
15	TRBD2	TRBV7-2	-	TRBJ2-7	CASSFGTSGGYEQYF	TGTGCCAGCAGCTTCGGGACTAGCGGGGGGTACGAGCAGTACTTC
15	TRBD1	TRBV7-9	-	TRBJ2-7	CASILDRGPSHEQYF	TGTGCCAGCATCCTGGACAGGGGCCCCTCCCACGAGCAGTACTTC
15	TRBD1	TRBV7-2	-	TRBJ1-5	CASSPRQGAVQPQHF	TGTGCCAGCAGCCCTAGACAGGGGGCTGTTCAGCCCCAGCATTTT
14	-	TRBV19	-	TRBJ1-3	CASCGVQGRNTIYF	TGTGCCAGCTGTGGGGTCCAGGGGCGCAACACCATATATTTT
14	-	TRBV4-3	-	TRBJ1-1	CASSQEVSNTEAFF	TGCGCCAGCAGCCAAGAAGTCTCAAACACTGAAGCTTTCTTT
16	-	TRBV9	-	TRBJ1-3	CASSLVGGGSGNTIYF	TGTGCCAGCAGCCTTGTAGGCGGGGGATCTGGAAACACCATATATTTT
14	-	TRBV21-1	-	TRBJ1-2	CASSKVDLDYGYTF	TGTGCCAGCAGCAAAGTAGACTTGGACTATGGCTACACCTTC
14	-	TRBV4-1	-	TRBJ1-4	CASSQGLGEGKLFF	TGCGCCAGCAGCCAAGGTCTGGGGGAAGGAAAACTGTTTTTT
15	TRBD1	TRBV29-1	-	TRBJ1-2	CSVEGGRGNLYGYTF	TGCAGCGTCGAGGGCGGCAGGGGGAACCTCTATGGCTACACCTTC
12	-	TRBV24-1	-	TRBJ1-1	CATSNDKTEAFF	TGTGCCACCAGTAACGACAAAACTGAAGCTTTCTTT
14	TRBD1	TRBV19	-	TRBJ1-2	CASSIADRRYGYTF	TGTGCCAGTAGTATAGCGGACAGGCGCTATGGCTACACCTTC
14	-	TRBV2	many	TRBJ2-1	CASSRDDSYNEQFF	TGTGCCAGCAGCCGGGACGACTCCTACAATGAGCAGTTCTTC
15	TRBD2	TRBV18	-	TRBJ2-7	CASSPAGGPLYEQYF	TGTGCCAGCTCACCTGCGGGGGGCCCGCTCTACGAGCAGTACTTC
13	TRBD1	TRBV9	-	TRBJ2-2	CASRGQGMGELFF	TGTGCCAGCAGGGGACAGGGGATGGGGGAGCTGTTTTTT
16	TRBD2	TRBV7-9	-	TRBJ2-1	CASSLQTLAGYNEQFF	TGTGCCAGCAGCTTACAGACCCTAGCGGGGTACAATGAGCAGTTCTTC
14	-	TRBV6-2/TRBV6-3	-	TRBJ2-1	CASIPRQTYNEQFF	TGTGCCAGCATCCCGAGACAAACCTACAATGAGCAGTTCTTC
14	-	TRBV18	once	TRBJ2-7	CASSSRSGTYEQYF	TGTGCCAGCTCATCCCGGTCGGGGACCTACGAGCAGTACTTC
13	TRBD1	TRBV7-2	-	TRBJ1-1	CASSFLRTGEAFF	TGTGCCAGCAGCTTCCTCCGGACAGGTGAAGCTTTCTTT
12	-	TRBV4-1	-	TRBJ1-2	CASSQETGGYTF	TGCGCCAGCAGCCAAGAAACAGGGGGCTACACCTTC
15	-	TRBV7-2	-	TRBJ2-3	CASSLVAQTTDTQYF	TGTGCCAGCAGCTTAGTGGCGCAGACCACAGATACGCAGTATTTT
12	-	TRBV6-6	once	TRBJ1-4	CASSYPGEKLFF	TGTGCCAGCAGTTACCCCGGTGAAAAACTGTTTTTT
12	TRBD2	TRBV5-3	-	TRBJ2-7	CARTSGIYEQYF	TGTGCCAGGACTAGCGGGATCTACGAGCAGTACTTC
16	-	TRBV19	once	TRBJ1-5	CASTSNVRGKDQPQHF	TGTGCCAGTACCTCTAACGTGAGGGGTAAGGATCAGCCCCAGCATTTT
14	-	TRBV27	-	TRBJ2-1	CASSPPSSYNEQFF	TGTGCCAGCAGTCCGCCGAGCTCCTACAATGAGCAGTTCTTC
12	-	TRBV2	once	TRBJ1-4	CASRQGNEKLFF	TGTGCCAGCAGGCAGGGCAATGAAAAACTGTTTTTT
12	-	TRBV19	-	TRBJ1-1	CASSRPGLEAFF	TGTGCCAGTAGCCGACCGGGCCTCGAAGCTTTCTTT
11	TRBD2	TRBV20-1	-	TRBJ2-7	CSAPGGYEQYF	TGCAGTGCCCCCGGGGGGTACGAGCAGTACTTC
16	TRBD1	TRBV6-2/TRBV6-3	-	TRBJ1-5	CASSPRQGPSNQPQHF	TGTGCCAGCAGCCCGAGACAGGGACCTAGCAATCAGCCCCAGCATTTT
19	-	TRBV3-1/TRBV3-2	-	TRBJ1-1	CASSQILRGRLEPDTEAFF	TGTGCCAGCAGCCAAATCCTCCGGGGCAGACTGGAGCCGGACACTGAAGCTTTCTTT
18	TRBD2	TRBV4-2	once	TRBJ2-2	CASSQDPGTSGRAGELFF	TGTGCCAGCAGCCAAGACCCCGGGACTAGCGGGAGAGCCGGGGAGCTGTTTTTT
14	-	TRBV12-5	-	TRBJ1-1	CASGPGVWKTEAFF	TGTGCTAGTGGTCCTGGCGTCTGGAAGACTGAAGCTTTCTTT
11	-	TRBV7-9	-	TRBJ2-3	CASSPGYTQYF	TGTGCCAGCAGCCCGGGATATACGCAGTATTTT